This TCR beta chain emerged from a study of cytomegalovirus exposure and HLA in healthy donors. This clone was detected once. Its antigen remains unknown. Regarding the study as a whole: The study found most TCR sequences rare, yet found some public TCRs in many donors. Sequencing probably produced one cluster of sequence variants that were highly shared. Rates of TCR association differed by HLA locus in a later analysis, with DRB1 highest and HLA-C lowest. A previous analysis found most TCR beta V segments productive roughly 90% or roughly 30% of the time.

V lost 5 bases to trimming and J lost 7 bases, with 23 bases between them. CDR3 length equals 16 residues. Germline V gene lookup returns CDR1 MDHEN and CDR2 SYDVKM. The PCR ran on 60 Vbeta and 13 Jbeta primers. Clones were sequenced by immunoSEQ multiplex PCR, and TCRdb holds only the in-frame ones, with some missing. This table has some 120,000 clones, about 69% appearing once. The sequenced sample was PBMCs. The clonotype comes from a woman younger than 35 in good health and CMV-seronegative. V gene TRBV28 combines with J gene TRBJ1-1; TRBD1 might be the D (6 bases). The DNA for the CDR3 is TGTGCCAGCAGTATGACAGGTTTTTCCTTGGCCGGTGAAGCTTTCTTT. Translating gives CASSMTGFSLAGEAFF.